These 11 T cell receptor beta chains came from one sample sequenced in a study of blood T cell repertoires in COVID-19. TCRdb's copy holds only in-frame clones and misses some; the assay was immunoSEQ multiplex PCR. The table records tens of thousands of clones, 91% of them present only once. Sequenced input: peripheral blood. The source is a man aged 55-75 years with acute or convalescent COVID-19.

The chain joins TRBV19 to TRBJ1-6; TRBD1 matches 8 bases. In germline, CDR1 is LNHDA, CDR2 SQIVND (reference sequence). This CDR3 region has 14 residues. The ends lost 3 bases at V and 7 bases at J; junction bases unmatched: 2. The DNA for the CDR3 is TGTGCCAGTAGTATTAACAGGGGGAATTCACCCCTCCACTTT. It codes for CASSINRGNSPLHF.

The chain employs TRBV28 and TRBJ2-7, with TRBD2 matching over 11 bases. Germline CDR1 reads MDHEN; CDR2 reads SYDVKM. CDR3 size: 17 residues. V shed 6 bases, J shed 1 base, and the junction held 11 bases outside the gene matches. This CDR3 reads CASRESSGRPRSYEQYF. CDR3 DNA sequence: TGTGCCAGCAGAGAGTCTAGCGGGAGGCCTAGGTCCTACGAGCAGTACTTC.

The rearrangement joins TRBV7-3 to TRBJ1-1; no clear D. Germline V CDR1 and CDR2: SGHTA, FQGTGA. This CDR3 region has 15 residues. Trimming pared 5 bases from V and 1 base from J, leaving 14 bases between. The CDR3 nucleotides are TGTGCCAGCAGCCTACAGCCTACCCCGAACACTGAAGCTTTCTTT. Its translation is CASSLQPTPNTEAFF.

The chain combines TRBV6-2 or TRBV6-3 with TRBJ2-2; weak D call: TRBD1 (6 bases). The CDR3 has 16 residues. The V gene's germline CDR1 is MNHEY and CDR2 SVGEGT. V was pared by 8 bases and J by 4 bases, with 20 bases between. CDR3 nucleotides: TGTGCCAGCGGCCTGCAGGGGTTTATCAGCACCGGGGAGCTGTTTTTT. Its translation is CASGLQGFISTGELFF.

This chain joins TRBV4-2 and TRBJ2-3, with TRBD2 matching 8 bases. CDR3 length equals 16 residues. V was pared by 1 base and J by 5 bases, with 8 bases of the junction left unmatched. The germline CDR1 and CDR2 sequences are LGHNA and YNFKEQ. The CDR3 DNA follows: TGTGCCAGCAGCCAAGGGGAAGCGGGAGCCGTAGATACGCAGTATTTT. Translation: CASSQGEAGAVDTQYF.

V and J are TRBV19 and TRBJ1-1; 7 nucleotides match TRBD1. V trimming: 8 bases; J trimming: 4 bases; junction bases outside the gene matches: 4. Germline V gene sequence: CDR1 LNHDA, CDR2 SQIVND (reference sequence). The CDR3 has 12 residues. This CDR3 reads CASSRDSTEAFF. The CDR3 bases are TGTGCCAGTTCCAGGGACAGCACTGAAGCTTTCTTT.

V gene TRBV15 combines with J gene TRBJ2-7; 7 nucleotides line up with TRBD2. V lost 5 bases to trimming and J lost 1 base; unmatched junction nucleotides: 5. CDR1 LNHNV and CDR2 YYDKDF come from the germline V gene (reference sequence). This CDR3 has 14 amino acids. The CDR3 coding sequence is TGTGCCACCAGCGCGGGACTAACGTCCTACGAGCAGTACTTC. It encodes CATSAGLTSYEQYF. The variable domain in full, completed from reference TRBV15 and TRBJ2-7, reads DAMVIQNPRYQVTQFGKPVTLSCSQTLNHNVMYWYQQKSSQAPKLLFHYYDKDFNNEADTPDNFQSRRPNTSFCFLDIRSPGLGDTAMYLCATSAGLTSYEQYFGPGTRLTVT.

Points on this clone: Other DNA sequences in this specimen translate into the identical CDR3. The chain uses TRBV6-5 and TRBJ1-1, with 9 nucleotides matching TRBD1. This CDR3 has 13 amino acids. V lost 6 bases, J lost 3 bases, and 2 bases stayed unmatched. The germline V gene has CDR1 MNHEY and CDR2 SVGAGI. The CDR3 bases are TGTGCCAGCAGCCGGACAGGGGACACTGAAGCTTTCTTT. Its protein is CASSRTGDTEAFF.

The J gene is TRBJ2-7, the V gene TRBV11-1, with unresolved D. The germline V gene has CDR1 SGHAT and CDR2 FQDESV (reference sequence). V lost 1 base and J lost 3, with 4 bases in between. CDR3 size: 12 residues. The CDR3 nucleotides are TGTGCCAGCAGCTTAGGCAGCTACGAGCAGTACTTC. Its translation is CASSLGSYEQYF. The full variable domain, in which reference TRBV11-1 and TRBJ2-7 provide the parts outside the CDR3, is EAEVAQSPRYKITEKSQAVAFWCDPISGHATLYWYRQILGQGPELLVQFQDESVVDDSQLPKDRFSAERLKGVDSTLKIQPAELGDSAMYLCASSLGSYEQYFGPGTRLTVT.

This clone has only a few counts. The CDR3 is CASSLGSGGLFDEQYF. CDR3 bases: TGTGCCAGCAGCTTAGGAAGCGGGGGGCTGTTTGATGAGCAGTACTTC. V is TRBV7-9 and J is TRBJ2-7; 9 bases map to TRBD2. The CDR3 is 16 residues long. Germline V gene data show CDR1 as SEHNR and CDR2 as FQNEAQ (reference sequence). V trimming: 1 base; J trimming: 7 bases; junction bases outside the gene matches: 11.

CDR3 region: CASSEVRGASEQYF. The CDR3 coding sequence is TGTGCCAGCAGTGAAGTGCGGGGCGCGTCCGAGCAGTACTTC. This sequence joins TRBV2 and TRBJ2-7, with D maybe TRBD2 (6 bases). Per germline, CDR1 SNHLY and CDR2 FYNNEI. Trimming pared 1 base from V and 6 bases from J, leaving 13 bases between. This CDR3 spans 14 amino acids.